This entry lists 7 T cell receptor beta chains sequenced from one sample in a study of blood T cell repertoires in COVID-19. Libraries were prepared by immunoSEQ multiplex PCR; TCRdb keeps only in-frame clonotypes and omits some of them. The sample contains approximately 390,000 clones, about 83% of which appear only once. The sample comprised PBMCs or T cells enriched from blood (not recorded which). These receptors originate from a woman between 45 and 60 years old who had recovered from COVID-19.

This clone appeared a few times. The V and J genes are TRBV9 and TRBJ2-7; maybe TRBD1 (6 bases). Trimming pared 4 bases from V and 6 bases from J, leaving 17 bases between. The germline CDR1 and CDR2 sequences are SGDLS and YYNGEE. The CDR3 runs to 14 residues. The CDR3 loop is CASSKTGISGEQYF. CDR3 bases: TGTGCCAGCAGCAAAACAGGGATTTCGGGCGAGCAGTACTTC.

The chain employs TRBV19 and TRBJ2-1; 12 bases match TRBD2. This CDR3 region has 16 residues. V gave up 3 bases and J gave up 1 base; unmatched junction bases: 1. CDR1 and CDR2 (germline): LNHDA, SQIVND (reference sequence). CDR3 protein: CASSILAGGSYNEQFF. The CDR3 coding sequence is TGTGCCAGTAGTATCCTAGCGGGGGGGTCCTACAATGAGCAGTTCTTC. The variable domain in full, completed from reference TRBV19 and TRBJ2-1, reads DGGITQSPKYLFRKEGQNVTLSCEQNLNHDAMYWYRQDPGQGLRLIYYSQIVNDFQKGDIAEGYSVSREKKESFPLTVTSAQKNPTAFYLCASSILAGGSYNEQFFGPGTRLTVL.

The J gene is TRBJ2-5, the V gene TRBV2, with TRBD2 identical over 10 bases. The CDR3 length is 14 residues. With V trimmed by 7 bases and J by 5 bases, 7 bases remained unmatched. Germline CDR1 SNHLY, CDR2 FYNNEI. The CDR3 is CASNKRGGPETQYF. CDR3 in DNA: TGTGCCAGCAACAAGCGGGGGGGCCCCGAGACCCAGTACTTC.

The chain links TRBV7-2 to TRBJ2-1; 13 bases match TRBD2. V was clipped by 5 bases and J by 6 bases; unmatched bases: 7. Germline V gene lookup returns CDR1 SGHTA and CDR2 FQGNSA. This CDR3 has 16 residues. In nucleotides, the CDR3 is TGTGCCAGCAGCCAGCACCGACTAGCGGGGGGCAATGAGCAGTTCTTC. Amino acids: CASSQHRLAGGNEQFF.

This sequence joins TRBV15 and TRBJ2-5; D ambiguous. Germline V gene data show CDR1 as LNHNV and CDR2 as YYDKDF (reference sequence). V shed 0 bases and J shed 5 bases, with 7 bases lying between them. The CDR3 is made up of 13 amino acids. The CDR3 loop reads CATSRDKEETQYF. Here the CDR3 DNA reads TGTGCCACCAGCAGAGATAAGGAGGAGACCCAGTACTTC.

The chain recombines TRBV5-1 with TRBJ2-7; 10 bases are a match to TRBD1. The V gene's germline CDR1 is SGHRS and CDR2 YFSETQ. This CDR3 is built from 17 residues. V trimming: 3 bases; J trimming: 4 bases; junction bases outside the gene matches: 13. CDR3 sequence: CASSWGPAGTGVYEQYF. Here the CDR3 DNA reads TGCGCCAGCAGCTGGGGTCCGGCCGGGACAGGGGTATACGAGCAGTACTTC.

This clone was counted once. The J gene is TRBJ1-5, the V gene TRBV6-6; a weak D match, TRBD1 (5 bases). The CDR3 has 14 amino acids. The V and J ends lost 5 bases and 7 bases respectively, with 15 bases between them. The germline CDR1 and CDR2 sequences are MNHNY and SVGAGI (reference sequence). The CDR3 sequence: CASSPQGFNQPQHF. CDR3 bases: TGTGCCAGCAGTCCTCAGGGATTCAACCAGCCCCAGCATTTT.